The rows below give T cell receptor beta chains drawn from one sample of a study of human T cells and chemical hapten exposure. Each CDR3 protein is one row after TCRdb ran MiXCR on the RACE reads. Of about 49,000 distinct CDR3 sequences in the sample, about 10% are singletons; the top ten hold 4.5%. Sequenced material: whole blood, taken in connection with sensitization to the hapten diphenylcyclopropenone (DPC). The receptors stem from a woman in her 50s with alopecia areata. Some clones in this sample may be carry-over from other donors' samples. Both conserved end residues are part of each CDR3. A D gene is named only where the DNA matches it firmly. Size tells how often a clone was seen (once, few, many) or the class of an expanded clone, and some rows leave it out.

>NA|TRBV7-6|TRBJ2-2|NA
TGTGCCAGCAGCTTAGCTGGACTGGACACCGGGGAGCTGTTTTTT
CASSLAGLDTGELFF
>many|TRBV12-3/TRBV12-4|TRBJ2-5|NA
TGTGCCAGCAGTTGGGGGCTACAAGAGACCCAGTACTTC
CASSWGLQETQYF
>NA|TRBV20-1|TRBJ2-4|TRBD2
TGCAGTGCTGGCCGCGCGACTAGCGGGGAAAACATTCAGTACTTC
CSAGRATSGENIQYF
>few|TRBV5-1|TRBJ1-2|TRBD1
TGCGCCAGCAGCCATTCCCGGGACAGGGGTCTAGGCTACACCTTC
CASSHSRDRGLGYTF
>many|TRBV5-1|TRBJ1-1|NA
TGCGCCAGCAGCTTCGGAAGGAACACTGAAGCTTTCTTT
CASSFGRNTEAFF
>few|TRBV11-2|TRBJ2-3|TRBD2
TGTGCCAGCAGCTTAGAACCCAGCGGGAGGAGGGACACGCAGTATTTT
CASSLEPSGRRDTQYF
>many|TRBV7-2|TRBJ2-6|NA
TGTGCCAGCAGCTTCAAGGGATCTGGGGCCAACGTCCTGACTTTC
CASSFKGSGANVLTF
>many|TRBV2|TRBJ1-2|TRBD1
TGTGCCAGCAGTGAAGCGAAGGGACAGGGGGCTTCGGGCTACACCTTC
CASSEAKGQGASGYTF
>many|TRBV20-1|TRBJ1-2|TRBD1
TGCAGTGCTAGGCCGACAGGGTATAACGGCTACACCTTC
CSARPTGYNGYTF
>many|TRBV29-1|TRBJ2-2|TRBD1
TGCAGCGCGGGACAGGGGGCCGGGGAGCTGTTTTTT
CSAGQGAGELFF
>NA|TRBV29-1|TRBJ2-1|NA
TGCAGCGTTAATCACGGGAGACACGAGCAGTTCTTC
CSVNHGRHEQFF
>few|TRBV29-1|TRBJ1-1|NA
TGCAGCGTGGGTATGAACACTGAAGCTTTCTTT
CSVGMNTEAFF
>few|TRBV12-3/TRBV12-4|TRBJ2-1|NA
TGTGCCAGCAGTACCCACAGGGACTCCTACAATGAGCAGTTCTTC
CASSTHRDSYNEQFF
>few|TRBV6-6|TRBJ1-2|NA
TGTGCCAGCAGTTACTCGACCGCACAGGCAAACAACTATGGCTACACCTTC
CASSYSTAQANNYGYTF
>medium-sized|TRBV29-1|TRBJ2-1|TRBD1
TGCAGCGTTCGGACAGGGGGTATCAATGAGCAGTTCTTC
CSVRTGGINEQFF
>many|TRBV27|TRBJ1-1|NA
TGTGCCAGCAGTTTAGGGCCACACACTGAAGCTTTCTTT
CASSLGPHTEAFF
>many|TRBV7-9|TRBJ2-4|NA
TGTGCCAGCAGCTCCTCGACAGCCATAGCCAAAAACATTCAGTACTTC
CASSSSTAIAKNIQYF
>many|TRBV6-2/TRBV6-3|TRBJ1-5|NA
TGTGCCAGCAGTTATTCCTACAGCAGGGTAAGGAGCAATCAGCCCCAGCATTTT
CASSYSYSRVRSNQPQHF
>many|TRBV24-1|TRBJ1-1|NA
TGTGCCACCAGCCCCCGGGGTAACACTGAAGCTTTCTTT
CATSPRGNTEAFF
>many|TRBV20-1|TRBJ2-2|TRBD2
TGCAGTGCTAGGGCCGTTAGCGGGAGGGCCACCGGGGAGCTGTTTTTT
CSARAVSGRATGELFF
>many|TRBV29-1|TRBJ2-5|TRBD1
TGCAGCGTTCGGGACAGGGGAAAAGAGGCCCAGTACTTC
CSVRDRGKEAQYF
>NA|TRBV20-1|TRBJ1-2|TRBD1
TGCAGTGCTAGAGATCCAGGGACAGGGAAATTGGATGGCTACACCTTC
CSARDPGTGKLDGYTF
>many|TRBV11-2|TRBJ2-2|TRBD2
TGTGCCAGCAGCTTATTGGCGGGAGGAACGAACACCGGGGAGCTGTTTTTT
CASSLLAGGTNTGELFF
>many|TRBV7-2|TRBJ1-6|NA
TGTGCCAGCAGCCGCTACGCTTCACCCCTCCACTTT
CASSRYASPLHF
>few|TRBV20-1|TRBJ1-2|NA
TGCAGTGCTCCGGCACAGAACTATGGCTACACCTTC
CSAPAQNYGYTF
>few|TRBV7-6|TRBJ2-4|TRBD2
TGTGCCAGCAGCCCTAGGACTAGCGGGAGTTCACGAAACATTCAGTACTTC
CASSPRTSGSSRNIQYF
>many|TRBV6-6|TRBJ1-1|NA
TGTGCCAGCAGTTATCCGACCGGCGGACAGACAAACACTGAAGCTTTCTTT
CASSYPTGGQTNTEAFF